This T cell receptor (beta chain) is from a study of graft-versus-host responses after intestinal transplantation. Looking at the study overall: Once they had received anti-thymocyte globulin induction, all recipients took tacrolimus and steroids for three to four years. Study outcomes and limitations: Elevated graft-versus-host to host-versus-graft clonal ratios in allografts were recorded for patients with graft-donor T cell macrochimerism.

Concerning this clone: What it binds is unknown.

Using immunoSEQ multiplex PCR, the repertoire was profiled, and TCRdb retains in-frame clones only, with some absent. The sample carries about 88,000 clones, 91% recorded once. Looked up from germline, CDR1 is LNHDA and CDR2 is SQIVND (reference sequence). V gave up 3 bases and J gave up 1 base, with 7 bases separating them. This CDR3 has 14 residues. The J gene is TRBJ1-3, the V gene TRBV19, with D possibly TRBD1 on 5 matching bases. Sequencing used unstimulated CD4+ T cells sorted from spleen or lymph node cells, obtained before transplant. This clonotype was sampled from a human donor who was the organ donor for an intestinal transplant. The CDR3 loop is CASSMGLSGNTIYF. CDR3 nucleotides: TGTGCCAGTAGTATGGGGCTATCTGGAAACACCATATATTTT.